This is a list of T cell receptor beta chains from one sample in a study of early T cells in non-severe SARS-CoV-2 infection. One entry per CDR3 protein results from TCRdb running MiXCR on the 5' RACE reads. In the table there are fewer than 30,000 distinct CDR3 sequences, 9.5% to 10% of which are singletons. The sequenced sample was whole blood. These receptors all come from an adult who was a healthcare worker with PCR-confirmed SARS-CoV-2 infection or an uninfected control (not recorded which). Both conserved end residues are part of each CDR3. A D gene is named only where the DNA matches it firmly. Some rows mark clone size as missing; the rest say once, few, many or name a class of expanded clone.

>-|TRBV9|many|TRBJ2-3
TGTGCCAGCAGCGGAAGACAGGAATGGGATACGCAGTATTTT
CASSGRQEWDTQYF
>TRBD1|TRBV29-1|many|TRBJ2-7
TGCAGCGTGAACAGGGGTGCGGAGCAGTACTTC
CSVNRGAEQYF
>-|TRBV18|-|TRBJ2-1
TGTGCCAGCTCACCACAGTGGCTCCAGGAGAATGAGCAGTTCTTC
CASSPQWLQENEQFF
>TRBD1|TRBV10-3|many|TRBJ2-7
TGTGCCATCACTCCGGGACAGGGTGGAACCTACGAGCAGTACTTC
CAITPGQGGTYEQYF
>-|TRBV18|many|TRBJ2-7
TGTGCCAGCTCACCAGTAATGGAGTACGAGCAGTACTTC
CASSPVMEYEQYF
>TRBD1|TRBV10-3|many|TRBJ2-3
TGTGCCATCAGTGGACCACAGGGGGCTGGTAGAGATACGCAGTATTTT
CAISGPQGAGRDTQYF
>-|TRBV9|few|TRBJ1-3
TGTGCCAGCGGAGGCAGCGACTCTGGAAACACCATATATTTT
CASGGSDSGNTIYF
>-|TRBV7-9|-|TRBJ2-2
TGTGCCAGCAGCTTACGACTCGAGCTGTTTTTT
CASSLRLELFF
>-|TRBV7-9|few|TRBJ1-1
TGTGCCAGCAGCTTTTTCACGTGGGGTGAAGCTTTCTTT
CASSFFTWGEAFF
>TRBD2|TRBV7-2|few|TRBJ2-3
TGTGCCAGCAGCTCCGGACTAGCGGGGGGATACACAGATACGCAGTATTTT
CASSSGLAGGYTDTQYF
>-|TRBV7-2|many|TRBJ1-5
TGTGCCAGCAGCTTAGGAGACAGTCGGGATTGGCATTTT
CASSLGDSRDWHF
>-|TRBV12-3/TRBV12-4|medium-sized|TRBJ2-7
TGTGCCAGCAAGTTAAACCCACGGGGGGCCCAGTACGAGCAGTACTTC
CASKLNPRGAQYEQYF
>-|TRBV4-2|-|TRBJ1-1
TGTGCCAGCAGCCCCCTTGGGGATTTAGTCGAAGCTTTCTTT
CASSPLGDLVEAFF
>-|TRBV10-1|-|TRBJ1-6
TGCGCCAGCACCAACGACAGTTCGAGCTCCTATAATTCACCCCTCCACTTT
CASTNDSSSSYNSPLHF
>-|TRBV12-5|many|TRBJ1-5
TGTGCTAGTGGTGAACTGCATAGCAATCAGCCCCAGCATTTT
CASGELHSNQPQHF
>-|TRBV24-1|many|TRBJ1-1
TGTGCCACCAGTGATGGTGGGACTGAAGCTTTCTTT
CATSDGGTEAFF
>-|TRBV11-2|many|TRBJ1-2
TGTGCCAGCAGGCGAGGCCGATTCTATGGCTACACCTTC
CASRRGRFYGYTF
>-|TRBV5-1|few|TRBJ1-3
TGCGCCAGCAGAGTCAGCTCTGGAAACACCATATATTTT
CASRVSSGNTIYF
>-|TRBV7-2|few|TRBJ2-7
TGTGCCAGCAGCTTAGGACAGGTCGGCTACGAGCAGTACTTC
CASSLGQVGYEQYF
>-|TRBV24-1|few|TRBJ2-3
TGTGCCACCCGCTCATTTTTCACAGATACGCAGTATTTT
CATRSFFTDTQYF
>-|TRBV5-4|few|TRBJ1-1
TGTGCCAGCAGCTCCAGACGCGTGAACACTGAAGCTTTCTTT
CASSSRRVNTEAFF
>-|TRBV18|-|TRBJ2-5
TGTGCCAGCTCACAGTCTGCGCGCCAAGAGACCCAGTACTTC
CASSQSARQETQYF
>-|TRBV3-1|many|TRBJ2-5
TGTGCCAGCAGTCCCCGCGGCACAGGGCTGGAGACCCAGTACTTC
CASSPRGTGLETQYF
>-|TRBV11-2|medium-sized|TRBJ2-3
TGTGCCAGCAGCCCATCGGGGGATACGCAGTATTTT
CASSPSGDTQYF
>-|TRBV5-4|-|TRBJ2-3
TGTGCCAGCAGCACCCGGGGCAGGGGGGGTACAGATACGCAGTATTTT
CASSTRGRGGTDTQYF
>TRBD1|TRBV5-1|many|TRBJ1-1
TGCGCCAGCAGCTTGGGCGGACAGGGGAACACTGAAGCTTTCTTT
CASSLGGQGNTEAFF
>TRBD2|TRBV24-1|medium-sized|TRBJ2-1
TGTGCCACCAGTGATTTGTTGGGACTAGCTCTCGATGAGCAGTTCTTC
CATSDLLGLALDEQFF
>TRBD2|TRBV4-3|many|TRBJ2-3
TGCGCCAGCAGCCCGCAAAGGACTAGCGGGGGGGCCGATACGCAGTATTTT
CASSPQRTSGGADTQYF
>-|TRBV20-1|many|TRBJ2-4
TGCAGTGCTAGAGCGGGTCTAAACATTCAGTACTTC
CSARAGLNIQYF
>TRBD1|TRBV11-3|many|TRBJ2-1
TGTGCCAGCAGCTCGGGACAGGCGGCTAGTGAGCAGTTCTTC
CASSSGQAASEQFF
>-|TRBV24-1|many|TRBJ2-1
TGTGCCACCAGTGATTTCGGGGGCAATGAGCAGTTCTTC
CATSDFGGNEQFF
>TRBD1|TRBV29-1|few|TRBJ2-7
TGCAGCGTTGACCCGGGACAGGGTCTCCACGAGCAGTACTTC
CSVDPGQGLHEQYF
>TRBD2|TRBV10-3|many|TRBJ2-7
TGTGCCATCAGTGAGTCGCCGGGGGGACTTCCCTACGAGCAGTACTTC
CAISESPGGLPYEQYF
>TRBD1|TRBV3-1|-|TRBJ1-1
TGTGCCAGCACCATGTGGACAGGTCCCTCCACTGAAGCTTTCTTT
CASTMWTGPSTEAFF
>TRBD2|TRBV13|many|TRBJ2-3
TGTGCCAGCAGCTTACCTAGCGGGAGCACAGATACGCAGTATTTT
CASSLPSGSTDTQYF
>-|TRBV30|many|TRBJ1-5
TGTGCCTGGAGTGAGGCCAATCCCGGCAATCAGCCCCAGCATTTT
CAWSEANPGNQPQHF
>-|TRBV2|-|TRBJ1-3
TGTGCCAGCAGGAGTGACATCGCCGGAAACACCATATATTTT
CASRSDIAGNTIYF
>TRBD1|TRBV25-1|few|TRBJ2-1
TGTGCCAGCAGTGAATTTAAGGGACAGAACAATGAGCAGTTCTTC
CASSEFKGQNNEQFF
>-|TRBV6-1|few|TRBJ2-5
TGTGCCAGCTCGGGCCCACGCCAAGAGACCCAGTACTTC
CASSGPRQETQYF
>-|TRBV6-1|many|TRBJ1-6
TGTGCCAGCAGTGTCAGGGACATCGGTTCACCCCTCCACTTT
CASSVRDIGSPLHF
>TRBD2|TRBV7-8|many|TRBJ2-5
TGTGCCAGCAGCCTTGGACTAGCGGGGGGCCGGGGCCAAGAGACCCAGTACTTC
CASSLGLAGGRGQETQYF
>TRBD1|TRBV19|many|TRBJ2-2
TGTGCCAGTAGTGACAGGGGGCCGAACACCGGGGAGCTGTTTTTT
CASSDRGPNTGELFF
>-|TRBV19|many|TRBJ1-4
TGTGCCAGTAGCAACAGTGAAAAACTGTTTTTT
CASSNSEKLFF
>TRBD2|TRBV20-1|many|TRBJ2-7
TGCAGTGCTACATATAGGACTAGCGGGGACTACGAGCAGTACTTC
CSATYRTSGDYEQYF
>TRBD2|TRBV11-2|-|TRBJ2-1
TGTGCCAGCAGCCGACCCGGACTAGCGGGGGGGTTC
CASSRPGLAGGF